This T cell receptor beta chain was recovered during a study of cytomegalovirus exposure and HLA in healthy donors. The study's findings and limits: Of the V segments, some could not be distinguished, including TRBV6-2 and TRBV6-3, and were excluded.

CDR3 size: 15 residues. V was cut by 0 bases and J by 0 bases, with 7 bases left in between. Per germline, CDR1 MRHNA and CDR2 SNTAGT. PCR was performed using 60 Vbeta and 13 Jbeta primers. The table came from immunoSEQ multiplex PCR; TCRdb's copy has only in-frame clones and leaves some out. The sample contains approximately 110,000 clones, more than 60% of which appear only once. This clone was found a few times. Its matching antigen is unknown. Other DNA sequences in the same sample also yield this CDR3. This sequence joins TRBV6-4 and TRBJ2-3; D is undetermined. The source of this sequence is a woman in her 40s in good health and CMV-seronegative. Sequenced input: PBMCs. As DNA, the CDR3 is TGTGCCAGCAGTGACTCTGGCGGTAGCACAGATACGCAGTATTTT. Translation gives CASSDSGGSTDTQYF.